This section outlines one T cell receptor beta chain sequence together with its context. Antigen unknown. One end of the junction fails to match germline, which may point to a read error. The record originates from a study of metastatic and nonmetastatic thyroid tumors. Background on the study: Repertoires from malignant and benign thyroid patients were compared across blood and tumor or nodule tissue.

The germline gives CDR1 SGHRS, CDR2 YFSETQ. The CDR3 covers 16 residues. General study results and limits: As reported, TCR beta diversity in blood and tumor was significantly higher in malignant thyroid tumors than in benign nodules.

Per the original methods: Construction of a distant-metastasis classifier for papillary thyroid cancer relied on CDR3 differences across clinicopathological groups. TCRdb re-analyzed the PCR reads using MiXCR. What appears here as the V and J calls and clone size reflects TCRdb's work, not the paper's. The sample includes 14,000 or so clones, around a third of them seen just once. Thyroid surgery had not been preceded by any treatment in any patient. Sequencing was performed on tumor tissue. The V call is TRBV5-1, the J call TRBJ2-3, with 9 positions matching TRBD1. The TCR was taken from a female donor with papillary thyroid cancer or a benign thyroid nodule (not recorded which). Some clones in this sample may be carry-over from other donors' samples. The CDR3 DNA is TGCTCCAGCAGCTTGGAACAGGGGGCTCGATCGGATACGCAGTATTTT. Its translation is CSSSLEQGARSDTQYF.